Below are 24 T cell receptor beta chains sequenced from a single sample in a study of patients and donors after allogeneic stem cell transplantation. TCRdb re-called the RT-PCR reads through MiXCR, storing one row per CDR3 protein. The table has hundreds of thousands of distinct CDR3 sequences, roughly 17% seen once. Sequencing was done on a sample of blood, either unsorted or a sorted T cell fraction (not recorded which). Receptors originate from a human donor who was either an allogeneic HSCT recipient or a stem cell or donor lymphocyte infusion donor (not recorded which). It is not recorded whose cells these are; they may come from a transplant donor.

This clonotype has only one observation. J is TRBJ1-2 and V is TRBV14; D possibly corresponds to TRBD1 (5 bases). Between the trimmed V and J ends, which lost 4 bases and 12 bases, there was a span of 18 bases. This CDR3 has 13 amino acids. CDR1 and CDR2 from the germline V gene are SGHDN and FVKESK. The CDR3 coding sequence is TGTGCCAGCAGCCCTCCCATTGGTGACAGACACACCTTC. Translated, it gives CASSPPIGDRHTF.

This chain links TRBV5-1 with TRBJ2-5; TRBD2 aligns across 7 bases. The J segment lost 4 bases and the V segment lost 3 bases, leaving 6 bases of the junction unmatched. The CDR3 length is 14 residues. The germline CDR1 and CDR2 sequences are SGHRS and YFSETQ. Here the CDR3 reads CASSSGGLLETQYF. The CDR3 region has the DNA TGCGCCAGCAGCTCGGGAGGTCTTCTAGAGACCCAGTACTTC.

The CDR3 DNA sequence: TGTGCCAGCAGCCCTACAGGGGGCTTTGGAAACACCATATATTTT. This translates into CASSPTGGFGNTIYF. V and J are TRBV7-3 and TRBJ1-3, with 9 bases matching TRBD1. V gave up 5 bases and J gave up 3 bases; unmatched junction bases: 5. In germline, CDR1 is SGHTA, CDR2 FQGTGA. The CDR3 has 15 amino acids.

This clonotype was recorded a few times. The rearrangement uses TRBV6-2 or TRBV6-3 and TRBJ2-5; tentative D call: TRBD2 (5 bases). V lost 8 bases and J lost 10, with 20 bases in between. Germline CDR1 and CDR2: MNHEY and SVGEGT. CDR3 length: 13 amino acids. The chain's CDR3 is CASRFTGNPGQYF. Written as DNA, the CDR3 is TGTGCCAGCCGGTTCACCGGGAATCCGGGCCAGTACTTC.

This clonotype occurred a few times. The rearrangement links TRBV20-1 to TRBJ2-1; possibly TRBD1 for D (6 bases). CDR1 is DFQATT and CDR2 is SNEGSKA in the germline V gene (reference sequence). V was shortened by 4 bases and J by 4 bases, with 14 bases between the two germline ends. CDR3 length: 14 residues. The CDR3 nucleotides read TGCAGTGCTAAGCAGGGGACGATATACAATGAGCAGTTCTTC. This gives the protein CSAKQGTIYNEQFF.

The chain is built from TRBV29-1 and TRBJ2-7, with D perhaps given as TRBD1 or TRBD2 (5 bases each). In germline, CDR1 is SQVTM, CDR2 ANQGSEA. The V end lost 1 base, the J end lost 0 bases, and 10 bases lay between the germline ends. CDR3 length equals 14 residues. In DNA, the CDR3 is TGCAGCGTTGAAGTGAAGGGGAGCTCCTACGAGCAGTACTTC. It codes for CSVEVKGSSYEQYF.

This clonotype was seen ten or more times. The DNA of the CDR3 is TGTGCCAGCACCCTGGACAGGGGGTATTACAATGAGCAGTTCTTC. Translated: CASTLDRGYYNEQFF. The genes are TRBV12-3 or TRBV12-4 and TRBJ2-1; 10 positions agree with TRBD1. The V segment lost 7 bases and the J segment 4 bases; nucleotides outside the gene matches: 7. The CDR3 loop spans 15 amino acids.

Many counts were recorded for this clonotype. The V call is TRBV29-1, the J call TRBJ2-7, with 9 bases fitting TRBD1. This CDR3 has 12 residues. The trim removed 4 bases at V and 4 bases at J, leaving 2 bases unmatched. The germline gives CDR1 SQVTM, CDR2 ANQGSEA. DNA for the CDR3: TGCAGCGTTGGGACAGGGGCTTACGAGCAGTACTTC. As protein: CSVGTGAYEQYF.

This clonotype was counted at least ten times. For the CDR3, the DNA is TGTGCCAGCAGCCCAGCCCTTTTATCCCGATGGGAGCAGTACTTC. Encoded protein: CASSPALLSRWEQYF. V and J are TRBV7-2 and TRBJ2-7; no definite D call. Between the trimmed V and J ends, which lost 5 bases and 7 bases, there was a span of 21 bases. The CDR3 extends over 15 amino acids. Per the germline V gene, CDR1 is SGHTA and CDR2 is FQGNSA.

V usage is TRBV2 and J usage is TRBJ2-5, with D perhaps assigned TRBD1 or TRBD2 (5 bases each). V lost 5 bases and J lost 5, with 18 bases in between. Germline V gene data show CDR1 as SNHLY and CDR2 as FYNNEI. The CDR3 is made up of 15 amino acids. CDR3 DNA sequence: TGTGCCAGCAGTACTCAGGGACCCGTAGGGGAGACCCAGTACTTC. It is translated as CASSTQGPVGETQYF.

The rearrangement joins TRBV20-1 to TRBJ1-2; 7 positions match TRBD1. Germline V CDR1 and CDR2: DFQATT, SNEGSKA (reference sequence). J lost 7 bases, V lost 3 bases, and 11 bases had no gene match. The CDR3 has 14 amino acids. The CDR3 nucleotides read TGCAGTGCTAGGGAAGCAGGGGGTTCGGGTGGCTACACCTTC. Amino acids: CSAREAGGSGGYTF.

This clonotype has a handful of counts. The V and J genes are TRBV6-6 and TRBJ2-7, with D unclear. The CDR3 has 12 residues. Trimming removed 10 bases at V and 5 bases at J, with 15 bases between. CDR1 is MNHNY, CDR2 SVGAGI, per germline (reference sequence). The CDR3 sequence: CATKLGTDEQYF. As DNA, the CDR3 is TGTGCCACCAAGCTGGGAACGGACGAGCAGTACTTC.

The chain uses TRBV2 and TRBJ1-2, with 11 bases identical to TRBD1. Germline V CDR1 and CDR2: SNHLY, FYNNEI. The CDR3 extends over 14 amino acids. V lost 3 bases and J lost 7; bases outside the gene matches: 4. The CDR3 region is CASSEDRGRRGYTF. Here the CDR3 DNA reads TGTGCCAGCAGTGAGGACAGGGGGCGGCGTGGCTACACCTTC.

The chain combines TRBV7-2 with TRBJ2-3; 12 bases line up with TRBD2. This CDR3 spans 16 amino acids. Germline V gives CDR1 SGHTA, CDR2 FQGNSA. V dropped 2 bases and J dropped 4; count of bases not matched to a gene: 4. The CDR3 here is CASSLLAGGFADTQYF. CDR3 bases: TGTGCCAGCAGCTTACTAGCGGGGGGGTTCGCAGATACGCAGTATTTT.

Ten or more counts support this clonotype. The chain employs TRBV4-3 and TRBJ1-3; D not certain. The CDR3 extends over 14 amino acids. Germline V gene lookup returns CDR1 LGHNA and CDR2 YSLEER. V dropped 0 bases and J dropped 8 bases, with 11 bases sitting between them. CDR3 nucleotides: TGCGCCAGCAGCCAAGAGGTGGAAGGGCACACCATATATTTT. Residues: CASSQEVEGHTIYF.

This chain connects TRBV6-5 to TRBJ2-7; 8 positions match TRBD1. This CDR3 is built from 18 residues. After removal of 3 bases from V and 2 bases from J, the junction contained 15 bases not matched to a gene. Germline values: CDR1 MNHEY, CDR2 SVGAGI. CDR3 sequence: CASSYKIILDRVPYEQYF. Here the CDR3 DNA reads TGTGCCAGCAGTTATAAGATTATTTTGGACAGGGTACCCTACGAGCAGTACTTC.

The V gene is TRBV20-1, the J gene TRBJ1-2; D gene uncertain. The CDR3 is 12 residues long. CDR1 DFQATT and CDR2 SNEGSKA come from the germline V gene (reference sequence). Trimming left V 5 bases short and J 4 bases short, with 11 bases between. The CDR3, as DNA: TGCAGTGCTCGCACAAGGGCCTATGGCTACACCTTC. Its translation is CSARTRAYGYTF.

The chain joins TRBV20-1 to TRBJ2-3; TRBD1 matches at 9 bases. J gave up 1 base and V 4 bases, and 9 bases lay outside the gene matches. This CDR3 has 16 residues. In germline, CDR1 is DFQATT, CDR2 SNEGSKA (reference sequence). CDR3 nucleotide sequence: TGCAGTGCTAAAGCCGGGACAGGGTTACGCACAGATACGCAGTATTTT. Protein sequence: CSAKAGTGLRTDTQYF.

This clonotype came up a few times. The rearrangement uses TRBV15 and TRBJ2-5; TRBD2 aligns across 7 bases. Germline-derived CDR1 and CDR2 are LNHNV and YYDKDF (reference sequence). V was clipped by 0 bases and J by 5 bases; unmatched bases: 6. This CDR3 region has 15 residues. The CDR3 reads CATSRDRLAGETQYF. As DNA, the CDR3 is TGTGCCACCAGCAGAGATCGACTAGCCGGCGAGACCCAGTACTTC.

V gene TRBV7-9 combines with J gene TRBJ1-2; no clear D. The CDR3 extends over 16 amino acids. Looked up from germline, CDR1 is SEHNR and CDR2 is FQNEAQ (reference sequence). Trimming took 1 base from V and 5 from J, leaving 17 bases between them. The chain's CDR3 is CASSLEEIGYWYGYTF. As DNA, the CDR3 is TGTGCCAGCAGCTTAGAAGAGATAGGGTATTGGTATGGCTACACCTTC.

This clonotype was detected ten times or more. The CDR3 sequence is CASSPGGSYNEQFF. In DNA form, the CDR3 reads TGTGCCAGCAGCCCGGGGGGCTCCTACAATGAGCAGTTCTTC. The chain uses TRBV12-3 or TRBV12-4 and TRBJ2-1, with 7 bases that match TRBD2. This CDR3 is 14 amino acids long. Losses at the gene ends were 6 bases for V and 0 bases for J; bases not matched to a gene: 2.

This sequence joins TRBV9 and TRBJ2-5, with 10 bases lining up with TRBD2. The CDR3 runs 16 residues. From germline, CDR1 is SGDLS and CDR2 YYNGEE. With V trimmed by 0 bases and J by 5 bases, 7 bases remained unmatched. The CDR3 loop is CASSVVERGGRETQYF. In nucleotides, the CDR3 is TGTGCCAGCAGCGTAGTCGAGCGGGGGGGCAGGGAGACCCAGTACTTC. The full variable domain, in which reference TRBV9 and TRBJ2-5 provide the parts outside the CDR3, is DSGVTQTPKHLITATGQRVTLRCSPRSGDLSVYWYQQSLDQGLQFLIQYYNGEERAKGNILERFSAQQFPDLHSELNLSSLELGDSALYFCASSVVERGGRETQYFGPGTRLLVL.

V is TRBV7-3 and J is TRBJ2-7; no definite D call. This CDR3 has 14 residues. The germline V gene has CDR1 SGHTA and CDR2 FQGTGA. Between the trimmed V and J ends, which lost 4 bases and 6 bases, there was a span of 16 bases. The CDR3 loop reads CASSWNEVLLEQYF. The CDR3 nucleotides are TGTGCCAGCAGCTGGAATGAGGTCCTCCTCGAGCAGTACTTC.

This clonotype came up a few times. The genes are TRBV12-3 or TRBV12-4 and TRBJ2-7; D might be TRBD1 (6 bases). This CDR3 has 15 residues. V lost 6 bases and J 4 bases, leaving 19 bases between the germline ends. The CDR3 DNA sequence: TGTGCCAGCAGCCCATACCGGGACACCCTTTACGAGCAGTACTTC. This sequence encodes CASSPYRDTLYEQYF.